These 29 T cell receptor beta chains were sequenced from one sample in a study of cytomegalovirus exposure and HLA in healthy donors. Amplification used 60 Vbeta primers and 13 Jbeta primers. Profiling relied on immunoSEQ multiplex PCR, and the TCRdb table lists in-frame clones only, not all of them. The profile shows roughly 130,000 clones, approximately 80% of them singletons. Sequenced: PBMCs. The source is a woman between 40 and 55 years old in good health and CMV-seronegative.

The rearrangement uses TRBV7-9 and TRBJ2-7; tentative D call: TRBD1 (6 bases). Germline loops: CDR1 SEHNR, CDR2 FQNEAQ (reference sequence). The V end was cut by 2 bases, the J end by 3 bases, with 8 bases between. This CDR3 comprises 13 residues. CDR3 protein: CASSLWTDYEQYF. As DNA, the CDR3 is TGTGCCAGCAGCTTATGGACAGACTACGAGCAGTACTTC. Together with reference TRBV7-9 and TRBJ2-7, the CDR3 gives the full variable domain: DTGVSQNPRHKITKRGQNVTFRCDPISEHNRLYWYRQTLGQGPEFLTYFQNEAQLEKSRLLSDRFSAERPKGSFSTLEIQRTEQGDSAMYLCASSLWTDYEQYFGPGTRLTVT.

V usage is TRBV9 and J usage is TRBJ1-2; D is unresolved. The CDR3 length is 15 residues. CDR1 and CDR2 from the germline V gene are SGDLS and YYNGEE. Trimming pared 0 bases from V and 3 bases from J, leaving 12 bases between. Here the CDR3 reads CASSVAAGSDYGYTF. CDR3 DNA sequence: TGTGCCAGCAGCGTAGCGGCGGGGTCAGACTATGGCTACACCTTC.

This clone was seen a handful of times. Other DNA sequences in the sample encode the same CDR3. The chain couples TRBV5-1 to TRBJ2-7, with 8 nucleotides matching TRBD1. Germline-derived CDR1 and CDR2 are SGHRS and YFSETQ. This CDR3 comprises 16 residues. The J segment lost 0 bases and the V segment lost 0 bases, leaving 5 bases of the junction unmatched. The CDR3 nucleotides are TGCGCCAGCAGCTTGGGGCAGGGGGCCGCCTCCTACGAGCAGTACTTC. Its translation: CASSLGQGAASYEQYF.

The chain uses TRBV6-6 and TRBJ2-1, with D unresolved. V shed 7 bases and J shed 4 bases, with 8 bases lying between them. The germline V gene encodes CDR1 MNHNY and CDR2 SVGAGI (reference sequence). The CDR3 extends over 12 amino acids. CDR3 residues: CASKTGYNEQFF. CDR3 in DNA: TGTGCCAGCAAGACTGGGTACAATGAGCAGTTCTTC.

The chain combines TRBV12-2 with TRBJ1-3. TRBV12-2 is labeled a pseudogene. The CDR3 runs to 12 residues. The CDR3 is CASRARGNTIYF. Here the CDR3 DNA reads TGTGCAAGTCGCGCGCGAGGAAACACCATATATTTT.

The J gene is TRBJ1-6, the V gene TRBV28; D perhaps matches TRBD1 (5 bases). The CDR3 runs 12 residues. The V end was cut by 6 bases, the J end by 14 bases, with 14 bases between. Germline V CDR1 and CDR2: MDHEN, SYDVKM. The CDR3 bases are TGTGCCAGCAGCTCCGAGGGGAGGACCCTCCACTTT. Its translation is CASSSEGRTLHF.

The V call is TRBV13, the J call TRBJ2-3, with D possibly TRBD2 on 5 matching bases. Trimming left V 1 base short and J 2 bases short, with 10 bases between. The CDR3 spans 15 residues. The V gene's germline CDR1 is PRHDT and CDR2 FYEKMQ (reference sequence). The CDR3 bases are TGTGCCAGCAGCTTAGAAGCGGACCACACAGATACGCAGTATTTT. Protein product: CASSLEADHTDTQYF.

The genes are TRBV9 and TRBJ1-3; TRBD1 is a possible D gene (5 bases). CDR3 length: 16 amino acids. Germline V lookup: CDR1 SGDLS, CDR2 YYNGEE. V was trimmed by 1 base and J by 0 bases, leaving 11 bases between them. The CDR3 is CASSVTDTISGNTIYF. For the CDR3, the DNA is TGTGCCAGCAGCGTAACGGACACCATCTCTGGAAACACCATATATTTT.

V gene TRBV7-2 combines with J gene TRBJ2-2; 7 positions match TRBD1. CDR3 length: 14 amino acids. The trim removed 6 bases at V and 1 base at J, leaving 2 bases unmatched. Germline-derived CDR1 and CDR2 are SGHTA and FQGNSA. CDR3 sequence reads: CASRGTVNTGELFF. In DNA form, the CDR3 reads TGTGCCAGCAGGGGGACAGTGAACACCGGGGAGCTGTTTTTT.

The V and J genes are TRBV19 and TRBJ2-7, with 10 positions matching TRBD2. CDR3 size: 15 residues. V trimming: 1 base; J trimming: 7 bases; junction bases outside the gene matches: 7. Germline assignment: CDR1 LNHDA and CDR2 SQIVND (reference sequence). CDR3 coding DNA: TGTGCCAGTAGTATAGCTCTAGCGGGAGTCCTGGAGCAGTACTTC. Translating it yields CASSIALAGVLEQYF.

The chain carries TRBV27 and TRBJ2-2; D gene unclear. Germline lookup yields CDR1 MNHEY and CDR2 SMNVEV (reference sequence). The CDR3 spans 13 residues. V was cut by 5 bases and J by 0 bases, with 4 bases left in between. The CDR3 sequence is CASSRANTGELFF. The CDR3 nucleotides are TGTGCCAGCAGTCGGGCGAACACCGGGGAGCTGTTTTTT.

The gene calls are TRBV9 and TRBJ2-7; 7 bases map to TRBD2. The CDR3 extends over 15 amino acids. Germline CDR1 and CDR2: SGDLS and YYNGEE. Losses at the gene ends were 0 bases for V and 1 base for J; bases not matched to a gene: 4. The CDR3 sequence is CASSVASGMSYEQYF. DNA of the CDR3: TGTGCCAGCAGCGTAGCCAGCGGGATGTCCTACGAGCAGTACTTC.

The rearrangement uses TRBV29-1 and TRBJ2-5; 13 bases fit TRBD2. The CDR3 consists of 16 residues. The V and J ends lost 1 base and 1 base, in that order; junction bases with no gene match: 3. CDR1 and CDR2 from the germline V gene are SQVTM and ANQGSEA. This CDR3 reads CSVEGTSGRAQETQYF. DNA of the CDR3: TGCAGCGTTGAAGGAACTAGCGGGAGGGCCCAAGAGACCCAGTACTTC. Supplemented by reference TRBV29-1 and TRBJ2-5, the full variable domain reads SAVISQKPSRDICQRGTSLTIQCQVDSQVTMMFWYRQQPGQSLTLIATANQGSEATYESGFVIDKFPISRPNLTFSTLTVSNMSPEDSSIYLCSVEGTSGRAQETQYFGPGTRLLVL.

The V gene is TRBV5-1, the J gene TRBJ2-1; D is perhaps TRBD1 (6 bases). The V and J ends lost 1 base and 5 bases respectively, with 19 bases between them. CDR1 SGHRS and CDR2 YFSETQ come from the germline V gene. This CDR3 is built from 17 residues. In DNA, the CDR3 is TGCGCCAGCAGCTTGCCTTTGATGACAGGCACGGACAATGAGCAGTTCTTC. Protein product: CASSLPLMTGTDNEQFF.

This clone was found a few times. J is TRBJ2-2 and V is TRBV7-8; TRBD2 might be the D (6 bases). Trimming took off 2 bases at V and 4 bases at J, with 17 bases between the two ends. CDR3 length: 17 amino acids. The germline CDR1 and CDR2 sequences are SGHVS and FQNEAQ. CDR3 loop: CASSLIPPAGFTGELFF. CDR3 DNA sequence: TGTGCCAGCAGCTTAATCCCTCCTGCGGGGTTCACCGGGGAGCTGTTTTTT.

This clone was seen only once. This sequence joins TRBV6-1 and TRBJ2-1, with 8 nucleotides matching TRBD2. The J segment lost 3 bases and the V segment lost 3 bases, leaving 1 base of the junction unmatched. This CDR3 spans 14 amino acids. The germline V gene has CDR1 MNHNS and CDR2 SASEGT. In DNA form, the CDR3 reads TGTGCCAGCAGTGACGGGGGGGTCTACAATGAGCAGTTCTTC. Translation gives CASSDGGVYNEQFF.

This clone showed up just a few times. The J gene is TRBJ2-7, the V gene TRBV11-2; 12 bases align to TRBD2. The CDR3 loop spans 18 amino acids. V lost 2 bases to trimming and J lost 3 bases; unmatched junction nucleotides: 11. The germline V gene has CDR1 SGHAT and CDR2 FQNNGV. CDR3 loop: CASSLPLAGGPLRYEQYF. Written as DNA, the CDR3 is TGTGCCAGCAGCTTACCGCTAGCGGGAGGGCCATTACGCTACGAGCAGTACTTC.

The chain couples TRBV9 to TRBJ1-6; D is uncertain. Germline V gives CDR1 SGDLS, CDR2 YYNGEE. With 1 base removed from V and 7 bases from J, the gap between germline ends came to 9 bases. The CDR3 length is 14 residues. CDR3 nucleotide sequence: TGTGCCAGCAGCGTACAACCGGGGAATTCACCCCTCCACTTT. Its translation: CASSVQPGNSPLHF.

The V and J genes are TRBV11-2 and TRBJ2-5; TRBD1 aligns across 7 bases. This CDR3 spans 16 amino acids. J was trimmed by 4 bases and V by 4 bases; bases with no gene match: 12. Germline values: CDR1 SGHAT, CDR2 FQNNGV. The chain's CDR3 is CASSSSGQPEVETQYF. DNA of the CDR3: TGTGCCAGCAGCTCATCGGGACAGCCTGAAGTAGAGACCCAGTACTTC.

The V gene is TRBV9, the J gene TRBJ2-3; 9 bases align to TRBD2. Per the germline V gene, CDR1 is SGDLS and CDR2 is YYNGEE. The trim removed 2 bases at V and 1 base at J, leaving 5 bases unmatched. The CDR3 sequence is 16 residues long. The CDR3 loop reads CASSVSAGGRTDTQYF. The CDR3 DNA is TGTGCCAGCAGCGTTTCAGCGGGAGGACGCACAGATACGCAGTATTTT.

This rearrangement joins TRBV11-3 to TRBJ2-1; 7 positions agree with TRBD2. The V gene's germline CDR1 is SGHNT and CDR2 YENEEA. V lost 1 base, J lost 11 bases, and 8 bases stayed unmatched. This CDR3 has 14 amino acids. The CDR3 region has the DNA TGTGCCAGCAGCTTAGTTTCCACTAGCGAAAAGCAGTTCTTC. The encoded protein is CASSLVSTSEKQFF.

V and J are TRBV6-1 and TRBJ1-1; D not certain. In germline, CDR1 is MNHNS, CDR2 SASEGT. Trimming removed 0 bases at V and 1 base at J, with 6 bases between. This CDR3 has 14 residues. CDR3 in DNA: TGTGCCAGCAGTGAAGCGGGCAGGAACACTGAAGCTTTCTTT. Protein: CASSEAGRNTEAFF.

This clone has only a few counts. The chain joins TRBV6-1 to TRBJ2-2; maybe TRBD1 (6 bases). Germline CDR1 and CDR2: MNHNS and SASEGT. V gave up 4 bases and J gave up 5 bases, with 14 bases separating them. This CDR3 has 15 amino acids. The CDR3 here is CASSGGHRATGELFF. In nucleotides, the CDR3 is TGTGCCAGCAGTGGCGGTCACAGGGCGACCGGGGAGCTGTTTTTT.

The J gene is TRBJ2-3, the V gene TRBV23-1, with 10 nucleotides matching TRBD2. TRBV23-1 is an open reading frame, and its role is uncertain. J was trimmed by 3 bases and V by 4 bases; bases with no gene match: 7. The CDR3 runs 16 residues. The CDR3 coding sequence is TGCGCCAGCAGTCCACTAGCGGGAAGACGGACAGATACGCAGTATTTT. It specifies CASSPLAGRRTDTQYF.

The J gene is TRBJ2-2, the V gene TRBV6-4, with 9 bases fitting TRBD2. The germline CDR1 and CDR2 sequences are MRHNA and SNTAGT. The CDR3 spans 15 residues. The V segment lost 4 bases and the J segment 3 bases; nucleotides outside the gene matches: 3. This CDR3 reads CASSVIAGDTGELFF. DNA for the CDR3: TGTGCCAGCAGTGTGATAGCGGGGGACACCGGGGAGCTGTTTTTT.

This sequence joins TRBV2 and TRBJ1-6; D gene ambiguous. The germline gives CDR1 SNHLY, CDR2 FYNNEI. The CDR3 spans 16 residues. With 2 bases removed from V and 9 bases from J, the gap between germline ends came to 17 bases. CDR3 amino acids: CASSERWAGLGSPLHF. CDR3 sequence (DNA): TGTGCCAGCAGTGAAAGGTGGGCAGGACTAGGTTCACCCCTCCACTTT.

The CDR3 spells CASSGRVNVLTF. Here the CDR3 DNA reads TGCGCCAGCAGCGGTCGGGTAAACGTCCTGACTTTC. The gene calls are TRBV5-1 and TRBJ2-6; D is unclear. This CDR3 contains 12 residues. CDR1 and CDR2 (germline): SGHRS, YFSETQ. V gave up 4 bases and J gave up 10 bases, with 9 bases separating them.

This rearrangement joins TRBV19 to TRBJ2-2, with 7 positions matching TRBD1. The CDR3 consists of 12 residues. V gave up 6 bases and J gave up 8 bases; unmatched junction bases: 3. Germline CDR1 reads LNHDA; CDR2 reads SQIVND (reference sequence). The CDR3 nucleotides are TGTGCCAGTAGCAACAGGGGAGGGGAGCTGTTTTTT. This encodes CASSNRGGELFF.

In this sample, this clone turned up a few times. CDR3 residues: CASSQAQWDTQYF. DNA for the CDR3: TGTGCCAGCAGCCAAGCACAGTGGGATACGCAGTATTTT. The chain recombines TRBV14 with TRBJ2-3; D unclear. The CDR3 consists of 13 residues. Germline CDR1 SGHDN, CDR2 FVKESK. Trimming removed 1 base at V and 6 bases at J, with 8 bases between.